A selection of T cell receptor beta chains follows, all from one sample in a study of blood T cell repertoires in COVID-19. Measured with immunoSEQ multiplex PCR; TCRdb has only the in-frame clones, and not every one. Of about 210,000 clones listed, around 86% are singletons. Sequencing input: PBMCs or T cells enriched from blood (not recorded which). Source of these receptors: a woman in her forties or fifties with acute COVID-19. Both conserved end residues are part of each CDR3. The order of the fields is D gene, clone size, J gene, V gene, CDR3 protein, CDR3 DNA. The D gene is left open where the match is weak. The size of a clone is reported for some rows only, either as once, few or many, or as a class for expanded clones.

D gene: .; clone size: .; J gene: TRBJ2-2; V gene: TRBV6-5; CDR3 protein: CASSYGENTGELFF; CDR3 DNA: TGTGCCAGCAGTTACGGAGAGAACACCGGGGAGCTGTTTTTT
D gene: .; clone size: .; J gene: TRBJ1-3; V gene: TRBV19; CDR3 protein: CASSPQGAAGNTIYF; CDR3 DNA: TGTGCCAGTAGTCCTCAGGGTGCCGCTGGAAACACCATATATTTT
D gene: .; clone size: .; J gene: TRBJ1-6; V gene: TRBV18; CDR3 protein: CASSPLGHDNSPLHF; CDR3 DNA: TGTGCCAGCTCACCATTGGGACACGATAATTCACCCCTCCACTTT
D gene: TRBD1; clone size: .; J gene: TRBJ1-2; V gene: TRBV7-9; CDR3 protein: CASSEQGLNYGYTF; CDR3 DNA: TGTGCCAGCAGCGAACAGGGGCTAAACTATGGCTACACCTTC
D gene: .; clone size: .; J gene: TRBJ2-7; V gene: TRBV28; CDR3 protein: CASSYRVGEQYF; CDR3 DNA: TGTGCCAGCAGTTACAGGGTCGGAGAGCAGTACTTC
D gene: .; clone size: .; J gene: TRBJ1-5; V gene: TRBV28; CDR3 protein: CASSLLDNQPQHF; CDR3 DNA: TGTGCCAGCAGCCTGCTAGATAATCAGCCCCAGCATTTT
D gene: .; clone size: .; J gene: TRBJ2-2; V gene: TRBV1; CDR3 protein: CTSRRDANTGELFF; CDR3 DNA: TGCACCAGCAGGCGGGACGCGAACACCGGGGAGCTGTTTTTT
D gene: TRBD1; clone size: .; J gene: TRBJ2-7; V gene: TRBV7-2; CDR3 protein: CASRPTGQGEQYF; CDR3 DNA: TGTGCCAGCAGACCTACAGGACAGGGCGAGCAGTACTTC
D gene: .; clone size: .; J gene: TRBJ2-7; V gene: TRBV6-2/TRBV6-3; CDR3 protein: CASSYPDIKSYEQYF; CDR3 DNA: TGTGCCAGCAGTTACCCGGACATTAAGTCCTACGAGCAGTACTTC
D gene: .; clone size: .; J gene: TRBJ1-5; V gene: TRBV19; CDR3 protein: CASIQGTSNQPQHF; CDR3 DNA: TGTGCCAGTATTCAGGGCACTAGCAATCAGCCCCAGCATTTT
D gene: TRBD2; clone size: .; J gene: TRBJ2-7; V gene: TRBV6-1; CDR3 protein: CASSENKREFNEQYF; CDR3 DNA: TGTGCCAGCAGTGAAAATAAGCGGGAGTTCAACGAGCAGTACTTC
D gene: TRBD2; clone size: .; J gene: TRBJ2-4; V gene: TRBV28; CDR3 protein: CASAGLENIQYF; CDR3 DNA: TGTGCCAGCGCGGGACTAGAAAACATTCAGTACTTC
D gene: TRBD1; clone size: .; J gene: TRBJ1-2; V gene: TRBV25-1; CDR3 protein: CASSRTGNGYTF; CDR3 DNA: TGTGCCAGCAGCCGGACAGGGAATGGCTACACCTTC
D gene: TRBD1; clone size: .; J gene: TRBJ1-4; V gene: TRBV7-9; CDR3 protein: CASSGWTGGSEKLFF; CDR3 DNA: TGTGCCAGCAGCGGATGGACAGGGGGCAGTGAAAAACTGTTTTTT
D gene: .; clone size: .; J gene: TRBJ1-5; V gene: TRBV7-9; CDR3 protein: CASSLAEGQPQHF; CDR3 DNA: TGTGCCAGCAGCTTAGCGGAGGGTCAGCCCCAGCATTTT
D gene: TRBD1; clone size: .; J gene: TRBJ1-1; V gene: TRBV6-5; CDR3 protein: CASSRGQHTEAFF; CDR3 DNA: TGTGCCAGCAGTCGGGGACAGCACACTGAAGCTTTCTTT
D gene: TRBD2; clone size: .; J gene: TRBJ2-7; V gene: TRBV6-2/TRBV6-3; CDR3 protein: CASSSRLAGYFREQYF; CDR3 DNA: TGTGCCAGCAGTTCCCGACTAGCGGGGTATTTCAGAGAGCAGTACTTC
D gene: .; clone size: .; J gene: TRBJ1-2; V gene: TRBV15; CDR3 protein: CATRPGHSPNYGYTF; CDR3 DNA: TGTGCCACCAGGCCGGGACATAGCCCTAACTATGGCTACACCTTC
D gene: TRBD1; clone size: few; J gene: TRBJ2-3; V gene: TRBV5-1; CDR3 protein: CASSSQGVSGTDTQYF; CDR3 DNA: TGCGCCAGCAGCTCCCAGGGGGTGAGTGGGACAGATACGCAGTATTTT
D gene: TRBD1; clone size: .; J gene: TRBJ1-5; V gene: TRBV6-2/TRBV6-3; CDR3 protein: CASSYSDRAGNQPQHF; CDR3 DNA: TGTGCCAGCAGTTACTCCGACAGGGCGGGCAATCAGCCCCAGCATTTT
D gene: TRBD1; clone size: once; J gene: TRBJ1-4; V gene: TRBV6-4; CDR3 protein: CASSEWTGSEKLFF; CDR3 DNA: TGTGCCAGCAGTGAGTGGACAGGGTCGGAAAAACTGTTTTTT
D gene: TRBD1; clone size: .; J gene: TRBJ2-1; V gene: TRBV5-5; CDR3 protein: CASSDPGQTNEQFF; CDR3 DNA: TGTGCCAGCAGCGACCCGGGACAGACCAATGAGCAGTTCTTC
D gene: TRBD1; clone size: .; J gene: TRBJ2-1; V gene: TRBV9; CDR3 protein: CASSANRGLSSYNEQFF; CDR3 DNA: TGTGCCAGCAGCGCAAACAGGGGGCTGAGCTCCTACAATGAGCAGTTCTTC
D gene: .; clone size: .; J gene: TRBJ2-1; V gene: TRBV9; CDR3 protein: CASSVRDNAYNEQFF; CDR3 DNA: TGTGCCAGCAGCGTCCGGGACAATGCCTACAATGAGCAGTTCTTC
D gene: TRBD1; clone size: .; J gene: TRBJ2-3; V gene: TRBV28; CDR3 protein: CASSLRGPADTQYF; CDR3 DNA: TGTGCCAGCAGTTTGAGGGGGCCGGCAGATACGCAGTATTTT
D gene: .; clone size: .; J gene: TRBJ2-6; V gene: TRBV21-1; CDR3 protein: CASSKVPVGRSRGANVLTF; CDR3 DNA: TGTGCCAGCAGCAAAGTCCCTGTGGGGCGCTCCCGGGGGGCCAACGTCCTGACTTTC
D gene: .; clone size: few; J gene: TRBJ1-1; V gene: TRBV6-2/TRBV6-3; CDR3 protein: CASRQRVEAFF; CDR3 DNA: TGTGCCAGCCGCCAGAGGGTTGAAGCTTTCTTT
D gene: TRBD1; clone size: .; J gene: TRBJ2-5; V gene: TRBV3-1/TRBV3-2; CDR3 protein: CASSRQGFGETQYF; CDR3 DNA: TGTGCCAGCAGCCGACAGGGGTTCGGAGAGACCCAGTACTTC
D gene: TRBD1; clone size: .; J gene: TRBJ2-2; V gene: TRBV7-9; CDR3 protein: CASRTRIAGGDTGELFF; CDR3 DNA: TGTGCCAGCAGAACAAGAATAGCAGGGGGCGACACCGGGGAGCTGTTTTTT
D gene: .; clone size: once; J gene: TRBJ2-2; V gene: TRBV5-5; CDR3 protein: CASSLSPGIANTGELFF; CDR3 DNA: TGTGCCAGCAGCCTGAGTCCAGGGATCGCGAACACCGGGGAGCTGTTTTTT
D gene: TRBD2; clone size: .; J gene: TRBJ2-3; V gene: TRBV4-1; CDR3 protein: CASSQLNLLAAPTDTQYF; CDR3 DNA: TGCGCCAGCAGCCAGCTCAACTTACTAGCGGCCCCCACAGATACGCAGTATTTT
D gene: .; clone size: .; J gene: TRBJ2-7; V gene: TRBV7-2; CDR3 protein: CASSRSIEQYF; CDR3 DNA: TGTGCCAGCAGCCGGTCTATTGAGCAGTACTTC
D gene: .; clone size: few; J gene: TRBJ2-1; V gene: TRBV15; CDR3 protein: CATSRDYEVGGLLYNEQFF; CDR3 DNA: TGTGCCACCAGCAGAGATTATGAAGTGGGGGGGCTACTTTACAATGAGCAGTTCTTC
D gene: .; clone size: once; J gene: TRBJ2-2; V gene: TRBV29-1; CDR3 protein: CSVSRSNTGELFF; CDR3 DNA: TGCAGCGTGTCGCGGTCGAACACCGGGGAGCTGTTTTTT
D gene: TRBD1; clone size: .; J gene: TRBJ1-2; V gene: TRBV7-9; CDR3 protein: CASSPTGGSGYTF; CDR3 DNA: TGTGCCAGCAGCCCGACAGGGGGCTCTGGCTACACCTTC
D gene: .; clone size: .; J gene: TRBJ1-6; V gene: TRBV4-1; CDR3 protein: CASSQTGRVKGNSPLHF; CDR3 DNA: TGCGCCAGCAGCCAGACCGGACGTGTAAAGGGGAATTCACCCCTCCACTTT
D gene: .; clone size: .; J gene: TRBJ1-5; V gene: TRBV28; CDR3 protein: CASRPRQLALNQPQHF; CDR3 DNA: TGTGCCAGCAGACCCAGACAGCTTGCCCTCAATCAGCCCCAGCATTTT
D gene: .; clone size: .; J gene: TRBJ1-4; V gene: TRBV5-5; CDR3 protein: CASSFIGGWDEKLFF; CDR3 DNA: TGTGCCAGCAGCTTCATAGGCGGGTGGGATGAAAAACTGTTTTTT
D gene: .; clone size: .; J gene: TRBJ2-5; V gene: TRBV11-2; CDR3 protein: CASSPSPSEQETQYF; CDR3 DNA: TGTGCCAGCAGCCCATCCCCTAGCGAACAAGAGACCCAGTACTTC
D gene: TRBD2; clone size: .; J gene: TRBJ2-2; V gene: TRBV28; CDR3 protein: CASSPYRGGRRTSGELFF; CDR3 DNA: TGTGCCAGCAGTCCGTATCGCGGGGGACGGAGGACGTCCGGGGAGCTGTTTTTT
D gene: TRBD1; clone size: .; J gene: TRBJ1-3; V gene: TRBV5-1; CDR3 protein: CASSLGDSSGNTIYF; CDR3 DNA: TGCGCCAGCAGCTTGGGGGACAGCTCTGGAAACACCATATATTTT
D gene: .; clone size: .; J gene: TRBJ2-1; V gene: TRBV28; CDR3 protein: CASRGSRNEQFF; CDR3 DNA: TGTGCCAGCAGGGGTTCTAGGAATGAGCAGTTCTTC
D gene: .; clone size: .; J gene: TRBJ2-5; V gene: TRBV2; CDR3 protein: CASSPAGAGTQYF; CDR3 DNA: TGTGCCAGCTCCCCGGCGGGCGCGGGGACCCAGTACTTC
D gene: .; clone size: .; J gene: TRBJ2-7; V gene: TRBV18; CDR3 protein: CASSPIGGVVDEQYF; CDR3 DNA: TGTGCCAGCTCACCAATTGGCGGGGTAGTCGACGAGCAGTACTTC